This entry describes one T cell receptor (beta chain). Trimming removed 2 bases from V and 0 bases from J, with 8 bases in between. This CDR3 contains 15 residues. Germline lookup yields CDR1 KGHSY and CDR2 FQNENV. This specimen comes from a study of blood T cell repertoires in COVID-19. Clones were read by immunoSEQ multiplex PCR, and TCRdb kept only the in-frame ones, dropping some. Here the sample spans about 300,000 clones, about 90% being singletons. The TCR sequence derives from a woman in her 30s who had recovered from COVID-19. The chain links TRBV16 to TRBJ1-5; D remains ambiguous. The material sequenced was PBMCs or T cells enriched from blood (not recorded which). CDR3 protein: CASSQASHSNQPQHF. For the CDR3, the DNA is TGTGCCAGCAGCCAAGCCAGTCATAGCAATCAGCCCCAGCATTTT.